The clone carrying this T cell receptor (beta chain) has just a few counts. The sample comes from a study of blood T cells in healthy people across ages. Whole-study context: In model experiments, template switching was able to capture about one barcoded beta molecule for every two T cells that were present.

The authors ran a second PCR of roughly 7 to 11 cycles using a sample-barcoded 5' primer and a J-beta primer mix. Each of the cDNA molecules was tagged by a template-switch adaptor with 12 random nucleotides. TCRdb recomputed calls from the 5' RACE reads with MiXCR, one row per CDR3 protein. The profile shows about 970,000 distinct CDR3 sequences, roughly 50% of them singletons. Every sample gave at least 5 micrograms of total RNA when it was extracted. The CDR3 runs 15 residues. Germline CDR1 and CDR2: ENHRY and SYGVKD. Trimming took 4 bases from V and 0 from J, leaving 13 bases between them. The gene calls are TRBV10-3 and TRBJ2-7, with no clear D. The origin of this receptor is a woman aged 60-75 years in good health. The sample taken for sequencing was blood. CDR3 amino acids: CAISGGILTSYEQYF. CDR3 coding DNA: TGTGCCATCAGTGGTGGAATCTTAACCTCCTACGAGCAGTACTTC.